This is a list of T cell receptor beta chains from one sample in a study of blood T cell repertoires in COVID-19. This table comes from immunoSEQ multiplex PCR, and its TCRdb copy is limited to in-frame clones, with some not included. Of 310,000 or so clones in the sample, 80% to 90% were seen once. Sequenced input: PBMCs or T cells enriched from blood (not recorded which). These receptors all stem from a woman between 18 and 30 years old who had recovered from COVID-19. The CDR3 runs from the conserved cysteine through the conserved F or W. Fields, in order: clone size, D gene, V gene, J gene, CDR3 DNA, CDR3 protein. A D gene is named only where the DNA matches it firmly. Not every row has a clone size; where given, it reads once, few, many or a size class.

clone_size: NA
d_call: TRBD1
v_call: TRBV11-1
j_call: TRBJ2-5
cdr3_nt: TGTGCCAGCAGTACGCCGACAGGGGGTCAGGTTGAGACCCAGTACTTC
cdr3_aa: CASSTPTGGQVETQYF

clone_size: NA
d_call: NA
v_call: TRBV5-1
j_call: TRBJ1-3
cdr3_nt: TGCGCCAGCAGCTTGGGGATACAGGGAAACACCATATATTTT
cdr3_aa: CASSLGIQGNTIYF

clone_size: few
d_call: TRBD1
v_call: TRBV14
j_call: TRBJ1-2
cdr3_nt: TGTGCCAGCAGCCCGGGAAAATGGGACAGGGGAATACTCTACTATGGCTACACCTTC
cdr3_aa: CASSPGKWDRGILYYGYTF

clone_size: NA
d_call: TRBD1
v_call: TRBV4-3
j_call: TRBJ1-2
cdr3_nt: TGCGCCAGCAGCCACCAGGGACAGGGAGTTGGCTACACCTTC
cdr3_aa: CASSHQGQGVGYTF

clone_size: NA
d_call: NA
v_call: TRBV4-3
j_call: TRBJ2-7
cdr3_nt: TGCGCCAGCAGCCAAGATTGGACAGCACCCTCCTACGAGCAGTACTTC
cdr3_aa: CASSQDWTAPSYEQYF

clone_size: NA
d_call: TRBD1
v_call: TRBV3-1/TRBV3-2
j_call: TRBJ1-4
cdr3_nt: TGTGCCAGCAGCCGGGACAGGGAAAAACTGTTTTTT
cdr3_aa: CASSRDREKLFF

clone_size: NA
d_call: TRBD2
v_call: TRBV6-2/TRBV6-3
j_call: TRBJ2-7
cdr3_nt: TGTGCCAGCAGTTACGGAGCGGGGGGCTCCTACGAGCAGTACTTC
cdr3_aa: CASSYGAGGSYEQYF

clone_size: NA
d_call: NA
v_call: TRBV7-3
j_call: TRBJ2-1
cdr3_nt: TGTGCCAGCAGCTTGGACTGGTCGTATGAGCAGTTCTTC
cdr3_aa: CASSLDWSYEQFF

clone_size: NA
d_call: TRBD1
v_call: TRBV7-3
j_call: TRBJ2-6
cdr3_nt: TGTGCCAGCAGCTTCCCGGGACAGCAGGTTACAGGGGCCAACGTCCTGACTTTC
cdr3_aa: CASSFPGQQVTGANVLTF

clone_size: NA
d_call: NA
v_call: TRBV5-1
j_call: TRBJ1-2
cdr3_nt: TGCGCCAGCAGCGTAGAGGGGACTAACCATGGCTACACCTTC
cdr3_aa: CASSVEGTNHGYTF

clone_size: NA
d_call: TRBD1
v_call: TRBV28
j_call: TRBJ1-4
cdr3_nt: TGTGCCAGCAGTCCTCCGCGACAGGGGGCCGGTGAAAAACTGTTTTTT
cdr3_aa: CASSPPRQGAGEKLFF

clone_size: NA
d_call: TRBD1
v_call: TRBV7-2
j_call: TRBJ2-7
cdr3_nt: TGTGCCAGCAGCTTAGCACAGGGGCTCTACGAGCAGTACTTC
cdr3_aa: CASSLAQGLYEQYF

clone_size: NA
d_call: TRBD2
v_call: TRBV14
j_call: TRBJ2-5
cdr3_nt: TGTGCCAGCAGCCAAGCGGTTAGAGCGGGGACCCCTTCGTACCAAGAGACCCAGTACTTC
cdr3_aa: CASSQAVRAGTPSYQETQYF

clone_size: NA
d_call: NA
v_call: TRBV18
j_call: TRBJ2-7
cdr3_nt: TGTGCCAGCTCACCACCGAACACGATCTACGAGCAGTACTTC
cdr3_aa: CASSPPNTIYEQYF

clone_size: few
d_call: TRBD2
v_call: TRBV5-6
j_call: TRBJ2-7
cdr3_nt: TGTGCCAGCAGCCTTAGCGGGATGGGCGAGCAGTACTTC
cdr3_aa: CASSLSGMGEQYF

clone_size: few
d_call: TRBD2
v_call: TRBV5-4
j_call: TRBJ2-1
cdr3_nt: TGTGCCAGCAGACAGGGACTAGCGGGGGGGAATGAGCAGTTCTTC
cdr3_aa: CASRQGLAGGNEQFF

clone_size: NA
d_call: NA
v_call: TRBV24-1
j_call: TRBJ2-3
cdr3_nt: TGTGCCACCAGTGATGTTAGCGGAATCACAGATACGCAGTATTTT
cdr3_aa: CATSDVSGITDTQYF

clone_size: NA
d_call: NA
v_call: TRBV7-2
j_call: TRBJ1-1
cdr3_nt: TGTGCCAGCAGCTCTCTCCAAGGAGGGAGTAGCACTGAAGCTTTCTTT
cdr3_aa: CASSSLQGGSSTEAFF

clone_size: NA
d_call: TRBD2
v_call: TRBV9
j_call: TRBJ2-1
cdr3_nt: TGTGCCAGCAGCGTAGTGACTAGCCTAACCAATGAGCAGTTCTTC
cdr3_aa: CASSVVTSLTNEQFF

clone_size: NA
d_call: TRBD1
v_call: TRBV28
j_call: TRBJ1-6
cdr3_nt: TGTGCCAGCAGTTCGGGGGGGGGACAGGGAAATTCACCCCTCCACTTT
cdr3_aa: CASSSGGGQGNSPLHF

clone_size: NA
d_call: TRBD1
v_call: TRBV11-2
j_call: TRBJ2-6
cdr3_nt: TGTGCCAGCAGCTTCGACAGGGCCTCTGGGGCCAACGTCCTGACTTTC
cdr3_aa: CASSFDRASGANVLTF

clone_size: NA
d_call: TRBD2
v_call: TRBV5-1
j_call: TRBJ2-2
cdr3_nt: TGCGCCAGCAGCCGGAGCGGGAGTTATGACGGGGAGCTGTTTTTT
cdr3_aa: CASSRSGSYDGELFF

clone_size: NA
d_call: NA
v_call: TRBV5-1
j_call: TRBJ1-1
cdr3_nt: TGCGCCAGCACCCCCTCGGGGGACACTGAAGCTTTCTTT
cdr3_aa: CASTPSGDTEAFF

clone_size: NA
d_call: TRBD1
v_call: TRBV10-3
j_call: TRBJ1-5
cdr3_nt: TGTGCCATCAAAGGACAGGGTAGCAATCAGCCCCAGCATTTT
cdr3_aa: CAIKGQGSNQPQHF

clone_size: NA
d_call: TRBD1
v_call: TRBV28
j_call: TRBJ1-1
cdr3_nt: TGTGCCAGCAGACTTCCGGGGACAGGGAAAACTGAAGCTTTCTTT
cdr3_aa: CASRLPGTGKTEAFF

clone_size: NA
d_call: TRBD1
v_call: TRBV7-6
j_call: TRBJ1-4
cdr3_nt: TGTGCCAGCAGCTTAGAGACAGGGTCGTATGAACTGTTTTTT
cdr3_aa: CASSLETGSYELFF

clone_size: few
d_call: TRBD1
v_call: TRBV28
j_call: TRBJ1-4
cdr3_nt: TGTGCCAGCAGTTTTAGCCAGGGGGCCGGAAATGAAAAACTGTTTTTT
cdr3_aa: CASSFSQGAGNEKLFF

clone_size: NA
d_call: TRBD1
v_call: TRBV28
j_call: TRBJ1-5
cdr3_nt: TGTGCCAGCAGTTTAGTTCTTGTTTGGGACAGGGTAAGCAATCAGCCCCAGCATTTT
cdr3_aa: CASSLVLVWDRVSNQPQHF

clone_size: NA
d_call: NA
v_call: TRBV5-4
j_call: TRBJ2-5
cdr3_nt: TGTGCCAGCAGCTTGTCGATGAGGGGGTGGCAAGAGACCCAGTACTTC
cdr3_aa: CASSLSMRGWQETQYF

clone_size: NA
d_call: NA
v_call: TRBV5-6
j_call: TRBJ1-2
cdr3_nt: TGTGCCAGCAGCTATGACTCCACCTATGGCTACACCTTC
cdr3_aa: CASSYDSTYGYTF

clone_size: few
d_call: NA
v_call: TRBV6-1
j_call: TRBJ1-6
cdr3_nt: TGTGCCAGCAGTGAATCTAGAGGGAGCTCACCCCTCCACTTT
cdr3_aa: CASSESRGSSPLHF